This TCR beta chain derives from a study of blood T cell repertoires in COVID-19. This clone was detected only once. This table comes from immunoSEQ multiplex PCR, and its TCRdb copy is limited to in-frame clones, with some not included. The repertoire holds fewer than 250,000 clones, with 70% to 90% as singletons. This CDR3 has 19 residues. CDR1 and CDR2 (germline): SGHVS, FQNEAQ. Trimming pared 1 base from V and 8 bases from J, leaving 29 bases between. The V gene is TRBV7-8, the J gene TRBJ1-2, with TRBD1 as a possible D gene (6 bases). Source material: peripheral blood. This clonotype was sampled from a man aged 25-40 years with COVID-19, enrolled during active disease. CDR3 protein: CASSLEYYEAGALPIGYTF. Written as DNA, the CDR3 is TGTGCCAGCAGCTTAGAATACTATGAGGCAGGGGCGCTACCTATCGGCTACACCTTC.